This T cell receptor (beta chain) was captured in a study of blood T cell repertoires in COVID-19. About the study: The United States, Italy and Spain were the sources of the acute and convalescent COVID-19 samples. T cells, B-cell-depleted T cells, or PBMCs supplied cDNA or gDNA.

As processed by the authors: Reference gene primer amplification gave nucleated cell count estimates. Measured with immunoSEQ multiplex PCR; TCRdb has only the in-frame clones, and not every one. V, J and clone size are those of that table, while D and trimming were read from the DNA. There are some 87,000 clones in the sample; 80% to 90% occur only once, and around an eighth lies in the top ten. The CDR3 sequence is 13 residues long. Trimming took 2 bases from V and 5 from J, leaving 9 bases between them. Per germline, CDR1 SGHVS and CDR2 FQNEAQ. This TCR derives from a human donor in a cohort sampled during active COVID-19. The rearrangement joins TRBV7-8 to TRBJ2-5; a weak D match, TRBD2 (5 bases). Sequencing was carried out using peripheral blood. The CDR3 sequence: CASSLLAGETQYF. The CDR3 DNA is TGTGCCAGCAGCTTACTAGCTGGCGAGACCCAGTACTTC.